What follows are 5 T cell receptor beta chains derived from one specimen sequenced in a study of T cells in Graves' hyperthyroidism and ophthalmopathy. Amplification targeted TCR beta CDR3 regions from RNA transcripts. Using the HTBI primer set, a first-round RT-PCR was run on the TCR CDR3. TCRdb analysed the multiplex PCR reads with MiXCR anew, one entry per CDR3 protein. The sample lists some 620,000 distinct CDR3 sequences, 16% occurring once. Sequenced sample: blood. These receptors all come from a woman in her thirties with Graves' hyperthyroidism.

This clonotype was seen many times. The gene calls are TRBV28 and TRBJ1-1; 7 bases match TRBD1. The CDR3 totals 14 residues. Germline V gives CDR1 MDHEN, CDR2 SYDVKM. The ends lost 3 bases at V and 2 bases at J; junction bases unmatched: 3. The CDR3 sequence: CASSFRGDNTEAFF. The CDR3 nucleotides read TGTGCCAGCAGTTTCAGGGGGGATAACACTGAAGCTTTCTTT. Drawing the rest from reference TRBV28 and TRBJ1-1, the complete variable domain is DVKVTQSSRYLVKRTGEKVFLECVQDMDHENMFWYRQDPGLGLRLIYFSYDVKMKEKGDIPEGYSVSREKKERFSLILESASTNQTSMYLCASSFRGDNTEAFFGQGTRLTVV.

The chain is built from TRBV20-1 and TRBJ2-2; 8 positions agree with TRBD1. Germline V gene data show CDR1 as DFQATT and CDR2 as SNEGSKA (reference sequence). This CDR3 region has 14 residues. The junction had 2 bases not matched to a gene; V was cut back by 1 base and J by 4 bases. The CDR3 region is CSARGQGSTGELFF. CDR3 nucleotide sequence: TGCAGTGCTAGAGGACAGGGGAGCACCGGGGAGCTGTTTTTT.

This clonotype showed up just a few times. The V call is TRBV29-1, the J call TRBJ1-1; tentative D call: TRBD1 (5 bases). CDR1 SQVTM and CDR2 ANQGSEA come from the germline V gene. This CDR3 spans 14 amino acids. V was clipped by 6 bases and J by 1 base, with 15 bases between them. The CDR3 DNA follows: TGCAGCGTGGAACCCAGGGTGGGGAACACTGAAGCTTTCTTT. It is translated as CSVEPRVGNTEAFF. Full variable domain (remainder filled in from reference TRBV29-1 and TRBJ1-1): SAVISQKPSRDICQRGTSLTIQCQVDSQVTMMFWYRQQPGQSLTLIATANQGSEATYESGFVIDKFPISRPNLTFSTLTVSNMSPEDSSIYLCSVEPRVGNTEAFFGQGTRLTVV.

At least ten counts were recorded for this clonotype. V and J are TRBV11-2 and TRBJ2-7; 11 bases are a match to TRBD2. The V gene's germline CDR1 is SGHAT and CDR2 FQNNGV. There are 16 residues in the CDR3. Germline trimming cut 1 base from V and 0 bases from J; bases unmatched to any gene: 2. The CDR3 sequence is CASSLVAGGFSYEQYF. In DNA, the CDR3 is TGTGCCAGCAGCTTAGTAGCGGGAGGGTTCTCCTACGAGCAGTACTTC.

This clonotype was recorded at least ten times. The chain carries TRBV12-3 or TRBV12-4 and TRBJ2-2, with D uncertain. The CDR3 totals 13 residues. Trimming removed 7 bases at V and 2 bases at J, with 8 bases between. Here the CDR3 DNA reads TGTGCCAGCACCCGTGGAAACACCGGGGAGCTGTTTTTT. Its protein is CASTRGNTGELFF.